This T cell receptor beta chain appears in the sequencing data of a study of cytomegalovirus exposure and HLA in healthy donors. Background on the study: The roughly 700 first-cohort repertoires shared a platform with the 120 or so validation repertoires, as reported in a later analysis. Study outcomes and limitations: High specificity and sensitivity for cytomegalovirus status were reported for the classifier. CMV antigen specificity was confirmed in vitro for three CMV-associated chains. A list of approximately 160 TCR beta chains associated with cytomegalovirus was given.

The CDR3 sequence is 14 residues long. In germline, CDR1 is SNHLY, CDR2 FYNNEI. J was trimmed by 2 bases and V by 6 bases; bases with no gene match: 3. Points on this clone: Antigen specificity is unknown.

Here immunoSEQ multiplex PCR was the method, and the copy in TCRdb shows in-frame clones only, minus some. Among about 67,000 clones listed, 94% were seen once. The specimen sequenced was PBMCs. The clonotype comes from a woman under 30 in good health and CMV-seronegative. The V gene is TRBV2, the J gene TRBJ1-4; TRBD1 aligns across 7 bases. CDR3 DNA sequence: TGTGCCAGCAGGCCCAGGGGGACTAATGAAAAACTGTTTTTT. It is translated as CASRPRGTNEKLFF.